This T cell receptor (beta chain) was sequenced for a study of spatial heterogeneity in lung cancer. Time point indicated: sample taken at primary tumor resection. Germline CDR1 reads MDHEN; CDR2 reads SYDVKM. V lost 5 bases to trimming and J lost 0 bases, with 15 bases between them. The CDR3 is 16 residues long. By share, this clonotype counts as large. Each CDR3 protein gets one entry after TCRdb re-called the 5' RACE reads with MiXCR. This sample yields thousands of distinct CDR3 sequences, of which approximately 9% are seen a single time; about 6.9% belongs to the top ten. Source: normal lung tissue next to the tumor, taken at surgery. V usage is TRBV28 and J usage is TRBJ2-3; D possibly matches TRBD1 or TRBD2 (5 bases each). The origin of this receptor is a female donor with early-stage non-small cell lung cancer. This chain's CDR3 is CASSPRRGSSTDTQYF. CDR3 nucleotide sequence: TGTGCCAGCAGTCCTCGCCGGGGCTCTAGCACAGATACGCAGTATTTT.